This T cell receptor (beta chain) was profiled in a study of cytomegalovirus exposure and HLA in healthy donors. Study results and caveats: In a later analysis, V- and J-gene trimming of beta chains associated with a DCLRE1C missense variant, replicated independently. Most of the CMV-associated TCR beta chains (in a later analysis) appeared to be HLA-restricted. Immune exposure was documented only through CMV serostatus. In the analysis, some V segments, TRBV6-2 and TRBV6-3 included, were excluded as indistinguishable.

V was trimmed by 4 bases and J by 5 bases, leaving 15 bases between them. This CDR3 is 14 amino acids long. Germline V gene sequence: CDR1 KGHSH, CDR2 LQKENI. The PCR made use of 60 Vbeta and 13 Jbeta primers. Repertoires were generated with immunoSEQ multiplex PCR, while TCRdb's copy carries only in-frame clones and drops some. The data contain over 150,000 clones, 75% to 85% of them seen just once; the ten biggest clones take up under 2%. Note on this clone: Its matching antigen is unknown.

This clonotype was sampled from a girl between 10 and 17 years old in good health and CMV-seropositive. Sequencing was performed on PBMCs. The V and J genes are TRBV18 and TRBJ2-7, with D possibly being TRBD1 (6 bases). The CDR3 region has the DNA TGTGCCAGCTCACGTCCAAATGGGGGCGACGAGCAGTACTTC. Amino acids: CASSRPNGGDEQYF.